The entry below describes one TCR beta chain. Its antigen is not known. The protocol was immunoSEQ multiplex PCR, while the TCRdb copy is restricted to in-frame clones and leaves out a portion. The sample has more than 85,000 clones, about 87% seen once. These data originate in a study of siplizumab effects on memory and regulatory T cells. The germline V gene has CDR1 SGHKS and CDR2 YYEKEE (reference sequence). Trimming removed 3 bases from V and 6 bases from J; junction bases left unmatched: 8. The CDR3 runs 15 residues. The study, taken as a whole, reports: Siplizumab produced a significant reduction in alloreactive sequences that were traceable to unstimulated CD4+ memory cells.

The sequencing sample was made of CD4+ T cells sorted from blood. This receptor was identified in a human donor in good health. V usage is TRBV5-5 and J usage is TRBJ2-2; 7 bases agree with TRBD2. The CDR3 region is CASSSPLADSGELFF. In nucleotides, the CDR3 is TGTGCCAGCAGCTCCCCTCTAGCGGACTCCGGGGAGCTGTTTTTT.